This T cell receptor beta chain was sequenced for a study of T cells in Graves' hyperthyroidism and ophthalmopathy. Turning to the study itself: Peripheral blood was collected at initial diagnosis, before any treatment. Study conclusions and caveats: Peripheral blood also featured most of the thyroid clonotypes expanded above 0.001.

Researchers amplified the TCR beta CDR3 regions from RNA transcripts. The TCR CDR3 first-round RT-PCR relied on the HTBI primer set. TCRdb fed the multiplex PCR reads into MiXCR, producing one record per CDR3 protein. The data hold around 600,000 distinct CDR3 sequences, with 15% to 19% observed a single time. Trimming shortened V by 2 bases and J by 4 bases, and 6 bases separated the two germline ends. Germline lookup yields CDR1 MNHGY and CDR2 SVAAGI. This CDR3 is built from 13 residues. Remarks on this clonotype: Antigen: not known.

The sequenced material came from blood. The clonotype originates from a woman aged 30 to 39 with Graves' hyperthyroidism. This chain connects TRBV6-9 to TRBJ1-5; maybe TRBD1 (6 bases). DNA of the CDR3: TGTGCCAGCAGTTATGGACAGAATCAGCCCCAGCATTTT. It encodes CASSYGQNQPQHF.